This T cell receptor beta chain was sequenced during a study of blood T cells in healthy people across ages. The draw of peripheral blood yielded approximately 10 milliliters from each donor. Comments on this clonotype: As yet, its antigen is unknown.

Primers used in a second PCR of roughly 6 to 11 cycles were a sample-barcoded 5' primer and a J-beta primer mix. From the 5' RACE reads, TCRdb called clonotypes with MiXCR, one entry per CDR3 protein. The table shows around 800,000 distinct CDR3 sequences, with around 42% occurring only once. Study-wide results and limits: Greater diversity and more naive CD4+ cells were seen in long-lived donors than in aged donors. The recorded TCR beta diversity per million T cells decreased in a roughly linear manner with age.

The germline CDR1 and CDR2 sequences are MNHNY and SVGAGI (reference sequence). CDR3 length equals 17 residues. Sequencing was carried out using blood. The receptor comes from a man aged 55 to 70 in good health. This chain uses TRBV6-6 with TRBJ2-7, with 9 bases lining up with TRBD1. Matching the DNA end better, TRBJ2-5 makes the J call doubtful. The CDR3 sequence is CASSNVDSGTGSGTQYF. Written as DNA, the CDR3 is TGTGCCAGCAGTAATGTCGATTCCGGGACAGGGTCGGGGACCCAGTACTTC.